One TCR beta chain is described in this entry. The repertoire was sequenced with immunoSEQ multiplex PCR; TCRdb's copy has only in-frame clones and lacks some. The data hold around 170,000 clones, with approximately 92% observed a single time. Germline values: CDR1 MNHNY, CDR2 SVGAGI (reference sequence). V shed 10 bases and J 2 bases; nucleotides not matched to a gene: 7. This CDR3 spans 13 amino acids. This sample stems from a study of control samples from healthy donors and cancer patients. This sequence originates from a man aged 25-45 years in good health. Source material: blood. The chain uses TRBV6-6 and TRBJ2-7; TRBD1 aligns across 8 bases. CDR3 in amino acids: CATKDRETYEQYF. The CDR3, as DNA: TGTGCCACCAAGGACAGGGAGACCTACGAGCAGTACTTC.